This T cell receptor (beta chain) was found in a study of cytomegalovirus exposure and HLA in healthy donors (dated by TCRdb to between 2016 and 2019). With regard to the full study: An earlier analysis of approximately 640 of the donors reported about 250 Gb of sequence data and 100 million to 140 million unique TCR beta sequences from around 200 million T cells. In a later genetic analysis, genome-wide SNP genotypes for about 55% of the roughly 670 donors were used, and that subset was treated as a discovery cohort. Among a few hundred genotyped donors of the cohort, an average of approximately 250,000 unique TCR beta nucleotide sequences were sequenced per donor, around 20% of them non-productive. The study combined high-throughput TCR immunosequencing, statistical association of individual TCRs with disease status, and machine learning to predict cytomegalovirus infection status. Among the roughly 400 genotyped donors, around 79% belonged to the genetic ancestry cluster associated with self-reported Caucasian donors. To decide whether each TCR beta V gene segment behaved as functional or pseudogenic, an earlier analysis of some 600 of the donors relied on high-throughput TCR beta sequencing. Roughly 300 gigabases of sequencing data and roughly 90 million unique TCR sequences were included in an early release covering 550 to 650 HLA-typed donors. The study profiled the T cell repertoires of about 640 subjects by immunosequencing and related them to cytomegalovirus serostatus. Class I and class II HLA loci were covered by the typing at four-digit resolution. The study was designed to test whether signatures of past pathogen exposure could be identified by cataloging public T cell receptors. Donor age, sex, ethnicity and CMV serostatus were collected together with the repertoire data. A later analysis re-examined previously published TCR beta repertoires from over 500 donors and added high-resolution HLA genotyping to investigate patterns of TCR occurrence. Roughly 5 DR-DQ haplotypes were handled as single units for association and clustering, since linkage in the cohort was strong. The number of typed donors differed by locus: roughly 629-640 for A, B, C, DRB1 and DQB1; approximately 520 for DQA1; some 610 for DPA1; and around 470 for DPB1. A separate validation cohort of approximately 130 different subjects was used in addition to the roughly 700-subject first cohort. Every repertoire in the discovery cohort had been generated on one and the same sequencing platform. Rather than using new phenotypic data, the later analysis identified candidate immune exposures from TCR beta sequences and from how often those sequences occurred across donors.

Libraries came from the immunoSEQ multiplex PCR assay. For the multiplex PCR, a mixture combining 60 forward primers for TCR Vbeta segments and 13 reverse primers for TCR Jbeta segments was used. A multiplex PCR assay on genomic DNA amplified the CDR3 region of rearranged TCR beta genes. The amplified TCR beta libraries were sequenced on the Illumina HiSeq System as 87-base-pair reads. The authors processed their data as follows. Across the 500 to 750 repertoires, a later analysis counted about 81 million unique TCR beta chains, around 11 million of which were shared by at least two donors. Raw reads were error-corrected and collapsed into unique sequences with a nearest-neighbor algorithm that merged closely related sequences to remove PCR and sequencing errors. Alignment of CDR3 sequences to IMGT reference sequences was used to assign V, D and J gene segments. For a sequence to be retained, at least a six-nucleotide match to both a V gene segment and a J gene segment was required. Rearrangements were called productive when the CDR3 lacked stop codons and stayed in frame with V and J; all others were non-productive. Following IMGT convention, CDR3 was defined as the stretch from the second conserved V-encoded cysteine to the conserved J-encoded phenylalanine. The earlier analysis of about 610 of the donors excluded any sequence lacking an unambiguous match to a single V gene segment. In an earlier analysis of about 590 of the donors, a V segment was called functional when productive rearrangements were above 56.7%, and segregating when the standard deviation between donors exceeded 5%. A statistical classification framework was built to diagnose cytomegalovirus status from the catalog of TCR beta chain sequences. A later analysis assigned V and J genes by comparing TCR nucleotide sequences with IMGT/GENE-DB human TR gene sequences. Using the TCRdist pipeline, a later analysis assigned CDR3 sequences along with most-parsimonious VDJ recombination scenarios. In a later analysis, each TCR beta chain was defined by its CDR3 amino acid sequence together with its V-gene family, and reads without a unique V-gene family were excluded. As a way to deal with suspected cross-contamination and a sequencing artifact, a later analysis dropped 640 or so nucleotide sequences that were highly shared and had low generation probability. For each public chain, a later analysis derived a clonal expansion index from normalized ranks of inferred template counts within each repertoire. Generation probabilities in a later analysis came from a VDJ recombination model fitted to out-of-frame rearrangements, and those results were checked against IGoR. In a later analysis, TCR-TCR, TCR-HLA and TCR-CMV co-occurrence was scored with hypergeometric tests, and a repertoire-size bias correction was applied to TCR pairs. To estimate false discovery rates, a later analysis permuted the HLA or CMV assignments 20 times. In a later analysis, co-occurring TCRs were grouped using DBSCAN, and TCRdist sequence similarity was added for clustering within HLA-allele-positive subsets. Repertoires with fewer than 30,000 or more than 120,000 public chains were left out of co-occurrence clustering, as were five repertoires with anomalous nucleotide sharing. TCRdb took this table from immuneACCESS and kept in-frame rearrangements with V and J called. Such tables lack part of the clones; where checked against another copy, unresolved V genes explain under half of the gap, and the rest is unexplained. V and J calls and clone size follow that table, whereas D and trimming were derived from the DNA. The data table for this sample lists under 70,000 clones. The ten most abundant clones make up 9% to 15% of the sample.

Comments on this clone: It lacks a known antigen. One junction end does not reproduce the germline sequence, and a read error may be involved.

What the authors observed across the whole study: According to the authors, the approach could potentially be generalized to other disease states and immunological phenotypes. Presence/absence analyses assumed roughly uniform sequencing depth across donors, an assumption that may not hold. According to a later analysis, most CMV-associated TCR beta chains appeared to be HLA-restricted, and the HLA associations seemed to be driven largely by CMV exposure. A later analysis found that HLA-associated TCR beta chains were more clonally expanded and had lower generation probabilities than equally common non-associated chains. Some IMGT-functional V segments, including TRBV6-2 and TRBV6-3, could not be distinguished by the 87-base-pair reads and were therefore excluded. A later genetic analysis associated a missense DCLRE1C variant with V-gene and J-gene trimming of TCR beta chains, and an independent cohort replicated the association. At a false discovery rate of 0.05, a later analysis linked 16,951 TCR beta sequences to specific HLA alleles. Cytomegalovirus status was reported to be diagnosed by the classifier with high specificity and sensitivity in both the original and validation cohorts. When HLA alleles, especially DR and DQ, strongly co-occurred, TCR associations were difficult to assign to individual alleles. In a later genetic analysis, fewer N-insertions in productive TCRs were reported among donors in an Asian-associated ancestry cluster than the approximately 710-donor mean. In vitro tests confirmed that a few of the cytomegalovirus-associated TCR beta chains recognize cytomegalovirus antigens. Across donors, most TCR sequences were observed very rarely, whereas some public TCRs were present in many individuals. HLA typing was unavailable for some donors at each locus, so association tests used only the typed subset. According to a later analysis, TCR association rates differed among HLA loci, with DRB1 alleles showing the most associated TCRs and HLA-C alleles showing the fewest. A later analysis reported that several top co-occurrence clusters appeared linked to parvovirus B19, influenza, CMV and Epstein-Barr virus. A group of highly shared sequence variants was considered likely to be a technical artifact of the sequencing pipeline. An earlier analysis of around 500 of the donors showed that most TCR beta V segments appeared in productive rearrangements either about 87% or about 30% of the time, which broadly matched IMGT annotations. Because counts were too low, seventeen rarely observed V segments, including chromosome 9 orphons, were excluded from the earlier analysis of 500 to 700 of the donors. Immune exposure information for the cohort was limited to CMV serostatus. A further reported finding was that TCR beta sequences accurately predicted the HLA-A and HLA-B alleles for most subjects in the first cohort. Only TCR beta chains were sequenced in this cohort, and the absence of alpha or paired-chain data limited detectable features. The study listed 170 or so TCR beta chains as associated with cytomegalovirus. Linkage disequilibrium might explain the correlated functional status among segregating V segments, but an unknown experimental factor could not be ruled out.

Via the germline V gene (reference sequence), CDR1 is LNHDA and CDR2 SQIVND. Counted from cysteine to phenylalanine, this CDR3 has 14 amino acids. The CDR3 DNA has 42 bases and is translated from base 1. In total, more than 500 healthy bone marrow donors made up the cohort. Cohort members were all nominally healthy when sampled, although unrecorded immune exposures were likely present. The donor tested CMV seropositive, placing the donor among the roughly 300 seropositive members of the cohort. Each donor provided a peripheral blood sample, and peripheral blood mononuclear cells were used for TCR beta sequencing. Genomic DNA extraction from the blood cell samples was performed with the Qiagen DNeasy Blood Extraction Kit.

Material: PBMCs. The origin of this receptor is a woman aged 25 to 39 in good health and CMV-seropositive. The chain employs TRBV19 and TRBJ2-7, and TRBD1 matches 7 of the central bases. The DNA is TGTGCCAGTCAGACAGGGTTCGCCTCCGACGAGCAGTACTTC. Its protein is CASQTGFASDEQYF.